This TCR beta chain comes out of a study of CD8 T cells in ankylosing spondylitis. Study-level points and caveats: For ankylosing spondylitis blood, a TCR beta motif of several highly homologous variants appeared characteristic. Reportedly, disease-linked clones are significantly enriched in ankylosing spondylitis patients' matched synovial fluid.

Notes on this clonotype: Its specificity is not known.

For TCR beta, libraries came from quantitative 5'-RACE with molecular barcodes. TCRdb analysed the 5' RACE reads with MiXCR anew, one entry per CDR3 protein. The sample records a few hundred thousand distinct CDR3 sequences, 20% to 30% being singletons. Trimming took 1 base from V and 1 from J, leaving 10 bases between them. Germline V gene sequence: CDR1 MGHRA, CDR2 YSYEKL. The CDR3 totals 15 residues. The TCR was taken from a male donor with ankylosing spondylitis or in good health (not recorded which). The chain links TRBV4-1 to TRBJ1-1; no firm D call. The sequencing sample was made of blood, either unsorted or a sorted T cell fraction (not recorded which). The CDR3 sequence: CASSQVWDQNTEAFF. The CDR3 DNA sequence: TGCGCCAGCAGCCAAGTCTGGGATCAGAACACTGAAGCTTTCTTT.